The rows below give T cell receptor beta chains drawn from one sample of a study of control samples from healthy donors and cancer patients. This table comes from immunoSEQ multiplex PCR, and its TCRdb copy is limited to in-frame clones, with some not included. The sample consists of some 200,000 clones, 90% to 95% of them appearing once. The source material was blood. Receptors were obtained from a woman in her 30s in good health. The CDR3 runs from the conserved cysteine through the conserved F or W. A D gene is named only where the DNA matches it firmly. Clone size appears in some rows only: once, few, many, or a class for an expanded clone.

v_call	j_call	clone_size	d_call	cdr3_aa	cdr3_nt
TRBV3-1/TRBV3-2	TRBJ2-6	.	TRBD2	CASSGGAGANVLTF	TGTGCCAGCAGCGGGGGGGCTGGGGCCAACGTCCTGACTTTC
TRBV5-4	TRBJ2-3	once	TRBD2	CASSATSGSYTDTQYF	TGTGCCAGCAGCGCCACTAGCGGGAGCTACACAGATACGCAGTATTTT
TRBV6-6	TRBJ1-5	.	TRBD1	CASRRTGGNQPQHF	TGTGCCAGCAGAAGGACAGGGGGCAATCAGCCCCAGCATTTT
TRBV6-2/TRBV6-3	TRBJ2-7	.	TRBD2	CASSYSGLAGDPEQYF	TGTGCCAGCAGTTACTCGGGGCTAGCGGGAGACCCCGAGCAGTACTTC
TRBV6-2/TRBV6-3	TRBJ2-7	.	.	CASSYGGESYEQYF	TGTGCCAGCAGTTACGGGGGAGAGAGCTACGAGCAGTACTTC
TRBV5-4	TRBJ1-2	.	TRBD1	CASSSADRGGDGYTF	TGTGCCAGCAGCTCGGCAGACAGGGGAGGGGATGGCTACACCTTC
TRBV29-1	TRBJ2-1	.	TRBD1	CSVEDRTGYNEQFF	TGCAGCGTTGAAGACCGGACAGGATACAATGAGCAGTTCTTC
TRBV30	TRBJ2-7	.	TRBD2	CAWSVGGGKPYEQYF	TGTGCCTGGAGTGTTGGGGGAGGGAAACCCTACGAGCAGTACTTC
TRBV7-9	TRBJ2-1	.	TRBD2	CASTAGTSPDEQFF	TGTGCCAGCACGGCCGGGACTAGCCCAGATGAGCAGTTCTTC
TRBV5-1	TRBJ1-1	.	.	CASSFGQNTEAFF	TGCGCCAGCAGCTTTGGGCAGAACACTGAAGCTTTCTTT
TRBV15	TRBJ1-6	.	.	CATSRFSGQPYYNSPLHF	TGTGCCACCAGCAGATTTTCCGGACAACCCTACTATAATTCACCCCTCCACTTT
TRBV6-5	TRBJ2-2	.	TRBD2	CASSKLAGDTGELFF	TGTGCCAGCAGTAAACTAGCGGGGGACACCGGGGAGCTGTTTTTT
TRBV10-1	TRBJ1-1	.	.	CASSELGTSNTEAFF	TGCGCCAGCAGTGAGTTGGGTACCTCGAACACTGAAGCTTTCTTT
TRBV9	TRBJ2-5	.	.	CASSVGRKETQYF	TGTGCCAGCAGCGTAGGCAGAAAAGAGACCCAGTACTTC
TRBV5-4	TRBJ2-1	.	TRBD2	CASSLPASGSYNEQFF	TGTGCCAGCAGCTTGCCGGCTAGCGGCTCCTACAATGAGCAGTTCTTC
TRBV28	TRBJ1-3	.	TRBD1	CASRQTGTGNTIYF	TGTGCCAGCAGGCAGACAGGGACTGGAAACACCATATATTTT
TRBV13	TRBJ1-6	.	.	CASSLGQANSPLHF	TGTGCCAGCAGCTTAGGGCAGGCAAATTCACCCCTCCACTTT
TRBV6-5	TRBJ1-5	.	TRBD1	CASSRDRAQPQHF	TGTGCCAGCAGTAGGGACAGGGCTCAGCCCCAGCATTTT
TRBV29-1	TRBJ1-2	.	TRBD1	CSGTRDRESGYTF	TGCAGCGGCACCCGGGACAGGGAATCTGGCTACACCTTC
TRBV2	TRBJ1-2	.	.	CASGPQYSYGYTF	TGTGCCAGCGGACCTCAGTATAGCTATGGCTACACCTTC
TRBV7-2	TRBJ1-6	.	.	CASRRQSSYNSPLHF	TGTGCCAGCAGGAGACAGAGCTCCTATAATTCACCCCTCCACTTT
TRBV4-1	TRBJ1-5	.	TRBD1	CASSQGQGDQPQHF	TGCGCCAGCAGCCAAGGACAGGGGGACCAGCCCCAGCATTTT
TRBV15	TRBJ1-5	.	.	CATSRDRGNQPQHF	TGTGCCACCAGCAGAGATAGGGGGAATCAGCCCCAGCATTTT
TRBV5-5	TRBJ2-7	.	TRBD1	CASSTTGGFEQYF	TGTGCCAGCAGCACCACAGGGGGTTTCGAGCAGTACTTC
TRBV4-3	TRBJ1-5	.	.	CASSQGNHQPQHF	TGCGCCAGCAGCCAAGGAAACCATCAGCCCCAGCATTTT
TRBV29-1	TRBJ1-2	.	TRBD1	CSVDKTDRGSGYTF	TGCAGCGTTGATAAAACGGACAGGGGAAGTGGCTACACCTTC
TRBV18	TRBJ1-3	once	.	CASSLDSSGNTIYF	TGTGCCAGCTCACTGGACAGCTCTGGAAACACCATATATTTT
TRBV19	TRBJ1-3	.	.	CASRPGERGNTIYF	TGTGCCAGTAGACCAGGGGAGAGGGGAAACACCATATATTTT
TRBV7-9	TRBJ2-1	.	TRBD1	CASSLGQGSYNEQFF	TGTGCCAGCAGCCTGGGACAGGGATCCTACAATGAGCAGTTCTTC
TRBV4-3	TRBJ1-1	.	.	CASSQGGGGTEAFF	TGCGCCAGCAGCCAAGGCGGGGGAGGCACTGAAGCTTTCTTT
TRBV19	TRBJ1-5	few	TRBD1	CASSITGGGQPQHF	TGTGCCAGTAGTATCACAGGGGGAGGTCAGCCCCAGCATTTT
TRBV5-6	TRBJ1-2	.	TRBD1	CASSPTGDYGYTF	TGTGCCAGCAGCCCGACAGGGGACTATGGCTACACCTTC
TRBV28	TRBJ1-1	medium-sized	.	CASSPQGRGTEAFF	TGTGCCAGCAGTCCGCAGGGGCGGGGGACTGAAGCTTTCTTT
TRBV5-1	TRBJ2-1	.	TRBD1	CASSLAGQDYNEQFF	TGCGCCAGCAGCTTGGCTGGACAGGATTACAATGAGCAGTTCTTC
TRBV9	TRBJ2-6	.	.	CASSVESGQSPGANVLTF	TGTGCCAGCAGCGTAGAGTCGGGACAAAGCCCTGGGGCCAACGTCCTGACTTTC
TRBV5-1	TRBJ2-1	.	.	CASSLGLTANYNEQFF	TGCGCCAGCAGCTTGGGTCTGACAGCGAACTACAATGAGCAGTTCTTC
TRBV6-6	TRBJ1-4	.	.	CASSYSRGNEKLFF	TGTGCCAGCAGTTACTCGAGGGGTAATGAAAAACTGTTTTTT
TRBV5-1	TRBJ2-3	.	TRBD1	CASSPRDSGIDTQYF	TGCGCCAGCAGCCCAAGGGACAGCGGAATAGATACGCAGTATTTT
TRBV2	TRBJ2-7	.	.	CASSEGQGGYEQYF	TGTGCCAGCAGTGAAGGCCAGGGGGGCTACGAGCAGTACTTC
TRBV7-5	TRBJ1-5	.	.	CARSTRTGGGQPQHF	TGTGCCAGAAGCACCCGGACAGGGGGTGGCCAGCCCCAGCATTTT
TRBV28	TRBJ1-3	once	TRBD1	CASSLTDRGGGNTIYF	TGTGCCAGCAGTTTAACCGACAGGGGGGGAGGAAACACCATATATTTT
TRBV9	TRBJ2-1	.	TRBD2	CASSGTSGGNNEQFF	TGTGCCAGCAGCGGAACTAGCGGGGGAAACAATGAGCAGTTCTTC
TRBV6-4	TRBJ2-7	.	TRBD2	CASSDIGRAYEQYF	TGTGCCAGCAGTGACATCGGGAGGGCCTACGAGCAGTACTTC
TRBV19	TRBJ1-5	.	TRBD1	CASSMRTGGQPQHF	TGTGCCAGTAGTATGAGGACAGGGGGTCAGCCCCAGCATTTT
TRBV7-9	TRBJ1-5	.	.	CASSLGIDNQPQHF	TGTGCCAGCAGCTTAGGGATAGACAATCAGCCCCAGCATTTT
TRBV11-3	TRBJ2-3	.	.	CASSLGLGPDTQYF	TGTGCCAGCAGCTTAGGTTTGGGGCCAGATACGCAGTATTTT